A selection of T cell receptor beta chains follows, all from one sample in a study of cytomegalovirus exposure and HLA in healthy donors. Only in-frame clones appear in the TCRdb table, and some are missing; sequencing was by immunoSEQ multiplex PCR. The sample lists around 120,000 clones, around 84% occurring once. The sequencing sample was made of PBMCs. The origin of the receptors is a man aged 50 to 59 in good health and CMV-seronegative. Each CDR3 is given with its conserved first and last residue. D genes are given only for firm matches. Only some rows state a clone size, as once, few, many or a class for expanded clones.

clone_size,d_call,v_call,j_call,cdr3_nt,cdr3_aa
few,.,TRBV5-6,TRBJ2-7,TGTGCCAGCAGCCGATTCGGCGAGCAGTACTTC,CASSRFGEQYF
.,.,TRBV6-1,TRBJ1-2,TGTGCCAGCAGTGTGGGGCACTATGGCTACACCTTC,CASSVGHYGYTF
.,TRBD1,TRBV4-1,TRBJ1-3,TGCGCCAGCAGCCTAGACAGGGGCTCTGGAAACACCATATATTTT,CASSLDRGSGNTIYF
few,.,TRBV5-1,TRBJ2-7,TGCGCCAGCAGCTTTTTGACAGCGCGCTCCTACGAGCAGTACTTC,CASSFLTARSYEQYF
.,.,TRBV28,TRBJ1-6,TGTGCCAGCAGTTTACTCCCCGGGTATTCACCCCTCCACTTT,CASSLLPGYSPLHF
.,TRBD2,TRBV19,TRBJ2-1,TGTGCCAGTAGCCCGTTCGGAGCGGGGGATCACAATGAGCAGTTCTTC,CASSPFGAGDHNEQFF
once,TRBD2,TRBV2,TRBJ2-5,TGTGCCAGCAGTCCCCGGACTAGCGGGGGTGAGACCCAGTACTTC,CASSPRTSGGETQYF
few,.,TRBV4-1,TRBJ1-4,TGCGCCAGCAGCCAAGCAGGGTTCACTAATGAAAAACTGTTTTTT,CASSQAGFTNEKLFF
.,TRBD2,TRBV27,TRBJ2-7,TGTGCCAGCAGTCCGGGACTAGCGGGGGCCGTCTACGAGCAGTACTTC,CASSPGLAGAVYEQYF
.,.,TRBV9,TRBJ2-3,TGTGCCAGCAGCGTAGATGACAGTTTTACAGATACGCAGTATTTT,CASSVDDSFTDTQYF
once,TRBD1,TRBV5-1,TRBJ1-1,TGCGCCAGCAGCTTGGCGGCAGGGGGAGATACTGAAGCTTTCTTT,CASSLAAGGDTEAFF
few,.,TRBV4-1,TRBJ1-5,TGCGCCAGCAGCCACGCCCTCCTAAGGGGGGGTGCTCAGCCCCAGCATTTT,CASSHALLRGGAQPQHF
.,TRBD1,TRBV7-6,TRBJ2-5,TGTGCCAGCAGCTATGGACAGGGGTTAGAGACCCAGTACTTC,CASSYGQGLETQYF
.,.,TRBV6-5,TRBJ1-6,TGTGCCAGCAGTTTGTCTCCACATGGTAATTCCCCCCTCCACTTT,CASSLSPHGNSPLHF
.,.,TRBV30,TRBJ2-7,TGTGCATCGGGATACGGTCGCTACGAGCAGTACTTC,CASGYGRYEQYF
.,.,TRBV7-9,TRBJ1-1,TGTTCCAGCAGCTTAGGTTTCATTGAAGCTTTCTTT,CSSSLGFIEAFF
once,.,TRBV2,TRBJ1-1,TGTGCCAGCCTACAGGGAATCGGGGGGCACACTGAAGCTTTCTTT,CASLQGIGGHTEAFF
.,.,TRBV19,TRBJ1-2,TGTGCCAGTCGAGAGCCAGGGTATCCTAACTATGGCTACACCTTC,CASREPGYPNYGYTF
.,TRBD1,TRBV23-1,TRBJ1-4,TGCGCCGTCATCTTGGACAGGGGTGAAAAACTGTTTTTT,CAVILDRGEKLFF
.,TRBD1,TRBV4-3,TRBJ2-7,TGCGCCAGCAGCCAAGACGGGACAGCCGTGAACGAGCAGTACTTC,CASSQDGTAVNEQYF
.,TRBD1,TRBV10-3,TRBJ2-7,TGTGCCATCAGCCTACAGGGGGCCCCCCCCGAGCAGTACTTC,CAISLQGAPPEQYF
.,TRBD1,TRBV11-2,TRBJ2-7,TGTGCCAGCAGCTTACTCTACAGGGGTGGCGAGCAGTACTTC,CASSLLYRGGEQYF
.,TRBD1,TRBV15,TRBJ1-4,TGTGCCACCAGCAGAGATTTCGGCAGGGGGAGGACTGAAAAACTGTTTTTT,CATSRDFGRGRTEKLFF
.,.,TRBV5-6,TRBJ1-2,TGTGCCAGCAGCTTGTACTTGAACTATGGCTACACCTTC,CASSLYLNYGYTF
.,.,TRBV19,TRBJ1-2,TGTGCCAGTAGTGCCGGGGCTGGAGGGGCCGGCTATGGCTACACCTTC,CASSAGAGGAGYGYTF
.,TRBD1,TRBV7-3,TRBJ1-5,TGTGCCAGCACCAGGCGTGAAGGACAGGGGCGATATAGCAATCAGCCCCAGCATTTT,CASTRREGQGRYSNQPQHF
.,.,TRBV4-3,TRBJ2-1,TGCGCCAGCAGCCAAGATCGGGGGGCCTATGAGCAGTTCTTC,CASSQDRGAYEQFF
.,.,TRBV9,TRBJ2-1,TGTGCCAGCAGTATGAGGGACTTCCCCAATGAGCAGTTCTTC,CASSMRDFPNEQFF
once,.,TRBV19,TRBJ1-5,TGTGCCACCCAAAGGGGGGGCGGATTGGGCAATCAGCCCCAGCATTTT,CATQRGGGLGNQPQHF
few,.,TRBV10-2,TRBJ1-1,TGCGCCAGCAGTGAGGCAGTTGAAGCTTTCTTT,CASSEAVEAFF
.,.,TRBV18,TRBJ2-1,TGTGCCAGCTCACCACCTGCCGGGGGGCCACCGTACAATGAGCAGTTCTTC,CASSPPAGGPPYNEQFF
.,.,TRBV18,TRBJ2-3,TGTGCCAGCTCACCACCGGGGCCCCAAGATACGCAGTATTTT,CASSPPGPQDTQYF
.,.,TRBV5-1,TRBJ1-3,TGCGCCAGCAGCTGGGGTGGAGGGACTGGAAACACCATATATTTT,CASSWGGGTGNTIYF
.,TRBD1,TRBV4-1,TRBJ1-1,TGCGCCAGCAGCCAAATGCAGGGGGCGAACACTGAAGCTTTCTTT,CASSQMQGANTEAFF
.,.,TRBV30,TRBJ1-3,TGTGCCTGGAGTGTAGGGGCGACTGGAAACACCATATATTTT,CAWSVGATGNTIYF
.,TRBD1,TRBV6-1,TRBJ2-6,TGTGCCAGCAGTGCGGCCGGGACAGTAGTCTCTGGGGCCAACGTCCTGACTTTC,CASSAAGTVVSGANVLTF
.,TRBD1,TRBV27,TRBJ1-1,TGTGCCAGCAGTTTTAAACAGGGGGCAACTATGAACACTGAAGCTTTCTTT,CASSFKQGATMNTEAFF
.,.,TRBV11-2,TRBJ2-1,TGTGCCAGCAGCCCAGGGTGGAATGAGCAGTTCTTC,CASSPGWNEQFF
.,TRBD1,TRBV5-6,TRBJ1-6,TGTGCCAGCAGCTTGGACAGGGGGAATTCACCCCTCCACTTT,CASSLDRGNSPLHF
.,TRBD1,TRBV5-4,TRBJ2-7,TGTGCCAGCAGCTTGCGGACAGGATCCTACGAGCAGTACTTC,CASSLRTGSYEQYF
.,.,TRBV5-6,TRBJ1-2,TGTGCCAGCAGCCGACGGGGGGGGGACTATGGCTACACCTTC,CASSRRGGDYGYTF
.,.,TRBV27,TRBJ1-4,TGTGCCAGCAGTTTATCGGGAAGTGGCAGGGGCACTAATGAAAAACTGTTTTTT,CASSLSGSGRGTNEKLFF
.,TRBD1,TRBV7-9,TRBJ2-5,TGTGCCAGCAGCTCGGACAGGGACGGGGAGACCCAGTACTTC,CASSSDRDGETQYF
once,.,TRBV5-1,TRBJ1-1,TGCGCCAGCAGCTTGGTTAATGGAGGAGAAGCTTTCTTT,CASSLVNGGEAFF
.,TRBD1,TRBV10-2,TRBJ2-7,TGCGCCAGCAAGAATGGGGGGACAGGGGTATACGAGCAGTACTTC,CASKNGGTGVYEQYF
once,.,TRBV29-1,TRBJ2-4,TGCAGCGCTACGACGCCAGGAAACATTCAGTACTTC,CSATTPGNIQYF